These T cell receptor beta chains were read from a single sample in a study of T cell changes during pregnancy in multiple sclerosis. Repertoires were generated with immunoSEQ multiplex PCR, while TCRdb's copy carries only in-frame clones and drops some. This table holds tens of thousands of clones, about 93% found once. The sample in question was CD4+ T cells from peripheral blood mononuclear cells, obtained after pregnancy. The receptors were sampled from a female donor in good health, enrolled as a control in a pregnancy study. Both conserved end residues are part of each CDR3. The D gene is left open where the match is weak. Not all rows give a size; the values are once, few, many and, for expanded clones, a class.

d_call	clone_size	j_call	v_call	cdr3_nt	cdr3_aa
TRBD1	.	TRBJ2-2	TRBV18	TGTGCCAGCTCACCGGGGACAGGTACCGGGGAGCTGTTTTTT	CASSPGTGTGELFF
.	.	TRBJ2-3	TRBV11-3	TGTGCCAGCAGCAAGAGGAGGGTGTCAGATACGCAGTATTTT	CASSKRRVSDTQYF
TRBD2	.	TRBJ2-7	TRBV18	TGTGCCAGCTCACCACCGGGGGGGAGCGGGGACGAGCAGTACTTC	CASSPPGGSGDEQYF
.	.	TRBJ2-1	TRBV6-5	TGTGCCAGCAGGCACGAGTCCTACAATGAGCAGTTCTTC	CASRHESYNEQFF
TRBD2	.	TRBJ2-1	TRBV5-1	TGCGCCAGCAGTTGGCGGGGGGACTTATACAATGAGCAGTTCTTC	CASSWRGDLYNEQFF
TRBD1	.	TRBJ1-2	TRBV29-1	TGCAGCGTGGGGACTCTAAGACAGGGACCCGCGGGCTACACCTTC	CSVGTLRQGPAGYTF
.	.	TRBJ1-5	TRBV6-1	TGTGCCAGCAGTGAATTCCGGTTTGGAGATGGCAATCAGCCCCAGCATTTT	CASSEFRFGDGNQPQHF
TRBD1	.	TRBJ2-4	TRBV10-3	TGTGCCATCAGTGACCCGGGACAGGGGGGGAACATTCAGTACTTC	CAISDPGQGGNIQYF
TRBD2	.	TRBJ2-4	TRBV28	TGTGCCAGCAGTTTATATCGACTAGCGGGAGGGGAAAACATTCAGTACTTC	CASSLYRLAGGENIQYF
.	.	TRBJ2-3	TRBV5-1	TGCGCCAGCAGCTTGGATCCATGGCCTCCTAGGACAGATACGCAGTATTTT	CASSLDPWPPRTDTQYF
TRBD1	.	TRBJ2-1	TRBV30	TGTGCCTGGAGTGTACAGAGGGGGCTACGCAATGAGCAGTTCTTC	CAWSVQRGLRNEQFF
TRBD1	.	TRBJ1-1	TRBV7-9	TGTGCCAGCAGCTTAGCGCGTGGACAGGGTCCAAACACTGAAGCTTTCTTT	CASSLARGQGPNTEAFF
TRBD1	.	TRBJ2-7	TRBV28	TGTGCCAGCAACGTCCGGGACAGGTTATACGAGCAGTACTTC	CASNVRDRLYEQYF
TRBD1	.	TRBJ2-1	TRBV7-2	TGTGCCAGCAGCCCCCAGCCCGGGACAGGTAATGAGCAGTTCTTC	CASSPQPGTGNEQFF
.	.	TRBJ1-1	TRBV7-3	TGTGCCAGCAGCTTTGGGGGCTCGGCGGTCACTGAAGCTTTCTTT	CASSFGGSAVTEAFF
TRBD1	.	TRBJ2-6	TRBV19	TGTGCCAGTACCCCGAAACGGACAGGGCGGACTGGGGCCAACGTCCTGACTTTC	CASTPKRTGRTGANVLTF
TRBD1	.	TRBJ2-3	TRBV6-4	TGTGCCAGCAGTCCTTATCCGACAGGGGGCAAAAGGGATACGCAGTATTTT	CASSPYPTGGKRDTQYF
TRBD2	.	TRBJ2-5	TRBV5-4	TGTGCCAGCAGCGCGGGACTAGCGGGAGACACAGAGACCCAGTACTTC	CASSAGLAGDTETQYF
.	once	TRBJ1-1	TRBV28	TGTGCCAGCAGTTTGGGGGCGCCGAACACTGAAGCTTTCTTT	CASSLGAPNTEAFF
.	.	TRBJ1-2	TRBV6-5	TGTGCCAGCAGTTACTCGAGGGCGGTGCTGAGCGGCTACACCTTC	CASSYSRAVLSGYTF
.	.	TRBJ1-5	TRBV19	TGTGCCTCCCAGGGCCCGAACTTTAGCAATCAGCCCCAGCATTTT	CASQGPNFSNQPQHF
.	once	TRBJ1-1	TRBV10-2	TGCGCCAGCAGTAGGACAGCCACTGAAGCTTTCTTT	CASSRTATEAFF
.	.	TRBJ2-2	TRBV5-1	TGCGCCAGCAGCTCAGCCACTACAGGAACCGGGGAGCTGTTTTTT	CASSSATTGTGELFF
TRBD2	.	TRBJ2-1	TRBV7-8	TGTGCCAGCAGCTTAGCGGGCTGGAAGACTCCGGCTAGCGGGAGGCTAAATGAGCAGTTCTTC	CASSLAGWKTPASGRLNEQFF
.	.	TRBJ1-5	TRBV6-1	TGTGCCAGCAGTGTCAGTGGGGCGGGGGCCCTTCAGCCCCAGCATTTT	CASSVSGAGALQPQHF
.	.	TRBJ2-1	TRBV5-1	TGCGCCAGCAGCTCGACCGGGAATGAGCAGTTCTTC	CASSSTGNEQFF
TRBD2	.	TRBJ2-1	TRBV5-4	TGTGCCAGCAGCAGGCGGACTAGCGGGAGCGATGAGCAGTTCTTC	CASSRRTSGSDEQFF
TRBD1	.	TRBJ1-1	TRBV30	TGTGCCTGGAGTCGCGGAGGGGCAGGGGGCACTGAAGCTTTCTTT	CAWSRGGAGGTEAFF
TRBD1	.	TRBJ1-6	TRBV5-5	TGTGCCAGCAGCCTCCGGACAGGGGGCAGGTATTCACCCCTCCACTTT	CASSLRTGGRYSPLHF
.	.	TRBJ1-2	TRBV11-1	TGTGCCAGCAGCTTAATAGGGGGAGTCTATGGCTACACCTTC	CASSLIGGVYGYTF
TRBD2	few	TRBJ2-3	TRBV4-1	TGCGCCAGCAGCCACAGAGGGACTAGCGGGACACGGGCAGATACGCAGTATTTT	CASSHRGTSGTRADTQYF
.	few	TRBJ1-2	TRBV28	TGTGCCAGCATGAGAGGCTATGGCTACACCTTC	CASMRGYGYTF
TRBD1	once	TRBJ1-2	TRBV6-1	TGTGCCAGCAGAGAAAAGACAGGGGTCTATGGCTACACCTTC	CASREKTGVYGYTF
TRBD1	.	TRBJ1-1	TRBV18	TGTGCCAGCTCACTCGGACAGGGGGGTAGGACTGAAGCTTTCTTT	CASSLGQGGRTEAFF
TRBD2	.	TRBJ2-7	TRBV25-1	TGTGCCAGCAGTGATCCTAGCGGGTCCGCCTACGAGCAGTACTTC	CASSDPSGSAYEQYF
.	.	TRBJ1-1	TRBV5-1	TGCGCCAGCAAGGCCCCAGGGGCGAACACTGAAGCTTTCTTT	CASKAPGANTEAFF
.	.	TRBJ2-4	TRBV16	TGTGCCAGCAGCCAATTCGACAGACAAAACATTCAGTACTTC	CASSQFDRQNIQYF
TRBD2	.	TRBJ2-7	TRBV6-5	TGTGCCAGCAGGCTGCAAGCGGGGGCCGACTACGAGCAGTACTTC	CASRLQAGADYEQYF
TRBD1	.	TRBJ2-2	TRBV15	TGTGCCACCAGCAGTTCAGGGACAGTCAACGGGGAGCTGTTTTTT	CATSSSGTVNGELFF
.	.	TRBJ1-1	TRBV14	TGTGCCAGCAGCCCAAGCGGGGGGCAGGTGTCCGCTGAAGCTTTCTTT	CASSPSGGQVSAEAFF
TRBD1	.	TRBJ2-5	TRBV25-1	TGTGCCAGCAGTGACGCAGGGGGCTTCAGAGAGACCCAGTACTTC	CASSDAGGFRETQYF
.	.	TRBJ1-3	TRBV4-1	TGCGCCAGCAGCCAAGATCGGTCCGTCTCTGGAAACACCATATATTTT	CASSQDRSVSGNTIYF
TRBD1	.	TRBJ1-3	TRBV29-1	TGCAGCGGGACAGGGGGACGCTCTGGAAACACCATATATTTT	CSGTGGRSGNTIYF
.	.	TRBJ1-4	TRBV5-1	TGCGCCAGCAGCTTGGGGGCTTCATTGGGTGAAAAACTGTTTTTT	CASSLGASLGEKLFF
TRBD2	.	TRBJ2-5	TRBV7-2	TGTGCCAGCAGCCCCCGACTAGCTGCGGGTGAGACCCAGTACTTC	CASSPRLAAGETQYF
.	once	TRBJ2-7	TRBV2	TGTGCCAGCAGTGAAGACAGGGCCTACGAGCAGTACTTC	CASSEDRAYEQYF
TRBD1	.	TRBJ2-7	TRBV5-4	TGTGCCACGACGCTGGACAGGGGTTACGAGCAGTACTTC	CATTLDRGYEQYF
.	.	TRBJ2-5	TRBV5-1	TGCGCCAGCAGCCTTCAGGTACGGGAGACCCAGTACTTC	CASSLQVRETQYF
.	.	TRBJ1-3	TRBV2	TGTGCCAGCAGTGAAGCGGACAGCATCTCTGGAAACACCATATATTTT	CASSEADSISGNTIYF
.	.	TRBJ1-1	TRBV2	TGTGCCAGCAGGCTTGGGGGGTCTGAAGCTTTCTTT	CASRLGGSEAFF
.	.	TRBJ1-5	TRBV6-6	TGTGCCAGCAGCCCAGACAGAAACAATCAGCCCCAGCATTTT	CASSPDRNNQPQHF
.	.	TRBJ2-2	TRBV18	TGTGCCAGCTCACCCCCTACTCAGAACACCGGGGAGCTGTTTTTT	CASSPPTQNTGELFF
.	.	TRBJ2-5	TRBV7-9	TGTGCCAGCTCCCAGCGGGCCCCTCCGTTCCAAGAGACCCAGTACTTC	CASSQRAPPFQETQYF
TRBD2	.	TRBJ2-2	TRBV5-1	TGCGCCAGCAGCTCGGTGGGAGCAAGCGGGATAGGGGTCGGGGAGCTGTTTTTT	CASSSVGASGIGVGELFF
.	.	TRBJ2-7	TRBV28	TGTGCCAGCAGTAGCCCGGGGGGCCCCACCTACGAGCAGTACTTC	CASSSPGGPTYEQYF